The source of this TCR beta chain is a study of T cells in Graves' hyperthyroidism and ophthalmopathy. Amplified TCR beta CDR3 regions came from RNA transcripts. During a first-round RT-PCR of the TCR CDR3, the HTBI primer set was used. TCRdb redid the calling of the multiplex PCR reads with MiXCR, one entry per CDR3 protein. The profile shows a few hundred thousand distinct CDR3 sequences, roughly 45% of them singletons. The CDR3 spans 12 residues. V lost 8 bases and J lost 4, with 14 bases in between. Germline CDR1 is SQVTM and CDR2 is ANQGSEA. The chain has TRBV29-1 and TRBJ2-5; D perhaps matches TRBD2 (6 bases). What was sequenced was peripheral blood or thyroid tissue (not recorded which). The TCR sequence derives from an adult woman with Graves' disease, either hyperthyroidism or ophthalmopathy (not recorded which). CDR3 coding DNA: TGCAGCTTGGACGTCGGGGGAGAGACCCAGTACTTC. Translating gives CSLDVGGETQYF.